In this sample, the clone carrying this TCR beta chain turned up a few times. This entry comes from a study of blood T cell repertoires in COVID-19. Study as a whole: Sites across the United States, Italy and Spain contributed samples from acute and convalescent COVID-19.

Seattle patients were enrolled during active infection and followed longitudinally. Losses at the gene ends were 1 base for V and 0 bases for J; bases not matched to a gene: 10. Germline V gene sequence: CDR1 SGHNT, CDR2 YENEEA. This CDR3 spans 20 amino acids. Authors' processing steps: Scientists estimated how many nucleated cells there were by amplifying reference gene primers. Profiling relied on immunoSEQ multiplex PCR, and the TCRdb table lists in-frame clones only, not all of them. Clone size and the V and J calls come from that table; the DNA yielded D and trimming. The sample carries 190,000 or so clones, roughly 81% recorded once.

The rearrangement uses TRBV11-3 and TRBJ2-1; 12 positions agree with TRBD2. Sequenced: peripheral blood. The clonotype comes from an elderly woman with COVID-19, enrolled during active disease. This CDR3 reads CASSLGFRLAGGSSYNEQFF. The CDR3 bases are TGTGCCAGCAGCTTAGGTTTCCGGCTAGCGGGAGGGAGCTCCTACAATGAGCAGTTCTTC.